This TCR beta chain was captured in a study of response to subunit inactivated influenza vaccine. Trimming took 0 bases from V and 6 from J, leaving 12 bases between them. In germline, CDR1 is SGHTA, CDR2 FQGNSA. CDR3 length: 14 residues. Comments on this clonotype: Its antigen is currently unknown.

From the RT-PCR reads, TCRdb called clonotypes with MiXCR, one entry per CDR3 protein. Here the sample spans some 850,000 distinct CDR3 sequences, around 18% being singletons. Broader study findings: A suggestion made by the authors is that each seasonal influenza vaccination recruits few new T cells.

The source is a man aged 50-60 years who received an inactivated influenza vaccine. Source: PBMCs from blood, taken about 5 days after vaccination. This rearrangement joins TRBV7-2 to TRBJ2-7; D ambiguous. In DNA form, the CDR3 reads TGTGCCAGCAGCTTAGCGTTATCATCATCCGAGCAGTACTTC. Translation gives CASSLALSSSEQYF.